What follows are 13 T cell receptor beta chains derived from one specimen sequenced in a study of blood T cell repertoires in COVID-19. The repertoire was sequenced with immunoSEQ multiplex PCR; TCRdb's copy has only in-frame clones and lacks some. The sample lists over 70,000 clones, roughly four fifths occurring once. The specimen was peripheral blood. These receptors came from a man aged 25-40 years with COVID-19, enrolled during active disease.

This rearrangement joins TRBV14 to TRBJ2-1; TRBD2 agrees at 14 bases. The CDR3 is made up of 16 amino acids. After removal of 0 bases from V and 11 bases from J, the junction contained 6 bases not matched to a gene. Germline CDR1 is SGHDN and CDR2 is FVKESK. In DNA form, the CDR3 reads TGTGCCAGCAGCCAAGAACCGGGACTAGCGGGAGCCAAGCAGTTCTTC. It specifies CASSQEPGLAGAKQFF. Using reference TRBV14 and TRBJ2-1 for the parts outside the CDR3, the full variable domain is EAGVTQFPSHSVIEKGQTVTLRCDPISGHDNLYWYRRVMGKEIKFLLHFVKESKQDESGMPNNRFLAERTGGTYSTLKVQPAELEDSGVYFCASSQEPGLAGAKQFFGPGTRLTVL.

This clone was seen only once. This chain uses TRBV19 with TRBJ2-5; 10 bases map to TRBD2. V lost 3 bases and J lost 9; bases outside the gene matches: 10. Per the germline V gene, CDR1 is LNHDA and CDR2 is SQIVND (reference sequence). The CDR3 sequence is 15 residues long. Here the CDR3 DNA reads TGTGCCAGTAGTATTGTGTCTAGCGGGAGTTGGGCCCAGTACTTC. It is translated as CASSIVSSGSWAQYF.

This chain uses TRBV3-1 (or the pseudogene TRBV3-2) with TRBJ2-3; 8 positions match TRBD2. Germline CDR1 reads LGHDT; CDR2 reads YNNKEL (reference sequence). With 5 bases clipped from V and 2 bases from J, the junction kept 9 bases outside the gene matches. The CDR3 sequence is 16 residues long. The CDR3 reads CASSTGRSGVTDTQYF. For the CDR3, the DNA is TGTGCCAGCAGCACGGGGCGTAGCGGGGTCACAGATACGCAGTATTTT.

The chain links TRBV12-3 or TRBV12-4 to TRBJ1-2; D ambiguous. V was pared by 5 bases and J by 5 bases, with 9 bases between. This CDR3 has 12 residues. In nucleotides, the CDR3 is TGTGCCAGCAGTCCTAGAGAGTATGGCTACACCTTC. Residues: CASSPREYGYTF.

The gene calls are TRBV6-2 or TRBV6-3 and TRBJ2-1; 10 bases fit TRBD2. After removal of 0 bases from V and 7 bases from J, the junction contained 6 bases not matched to a gene. CDR1 and CDR2 from the germline V gene are MNHEY and SVGEGT. The CDR3 length is 16 residues. The CDR3 nucleotides read TGTGCCAGCAGTTACTCGAGCGGGAGGGTTCGGAATGAGCAGTTCTTC. Residues: CASSYSSGRVRNEQFF.

The chain has TRBV7-2 and TRBJ2-7; D is unclear. V gave up 5 bases and J gave up 4 bases, with 12 bases separating them. CDR1 SGHTA and CDR2 FQGNSA come from the germline V gene. The CDR3 spans 13 residues. Written as DNA, the CDR3 is TGTGCCAGCAGCGTACAGATGCAATACGAGCAGTACTTC. Amino acid sequence: CASSVQMQYEQYF.

V is TRBV24-1 and J is TRBJ1-4; D remains unclear. There are 11 residues in the CDR3. Germline CDR1 is KGHDR and CDR2 is SFDVKD. Between the trimmed V and J ends, which lost 3 bases and 8 bases, there was a span of 3 bases. The CDR3 region has the DNA TGTGCCACCAGTGATACAGAAAAACTGTTTTTT. Translating it yields CATSDTEKLFF.

The chain employs TRBV9 and TRBJ2-7, with D possibly being TRBD1 (6 bases). Trimming removed 0 bases at V and 3 bases at J, with 13 bases between. This CDR3 has 15 residues. Germline V gene data show CDR1 as SGDLS and CDR2 as YYNGEE. CDR3 nucleotide sequence: TGTGCCAGCAGCGTAGATCTGGGGGCAAGCTACGAGCAGTACTTC. Translated, it gives CASSVDLGASYEQYF. Based on the CDR3 plus reference TRBV9 and TRBJ2-7, the full variable domain is DSGVTQTPKHLITATGQRVTLRCSPRSGDLSVYWYQQSLDQGLQFLIQYYNGEERAKGNILERFSAQQFPDLHSELNLSSLELGDSALYFCASSVDLGASYEQYFGPGTRLTVT.

The chain is built from TRBV10-1 and TRBJ2-5; D perhaps matches TRBD2 (6 bases). The CDR3 is 15 amino acids. The germline V gene encodes CDR1 WNHNN and CDR2 SYGVQD (reference sequence). Trimming pared 3 bases from V and 2 bases from J, leaving 13 bases between. The CDR3 loop is CASSELAEGQETQYF. The DNA of the CDR3 is TGCGCCAGCAGTGAACTAGCAGAGGGGCAAGAGACCCAGTACTTC.

The gene calls are TRBV4-1 and TRBJ1-4, with 10 bases lining up with TRBD1. The CDR3 extends over 15 amino acids. With 3 bases clipped from V and 6 bases from J, the junction kept 4 bases outside the gene matches. The V gene's germline CDR1 is MGHRA and CDR2 YSYEKL. The CDR3 DNA reads as TGCGCCAGCAGCCAGGCCGGGACAGGGGATGAAAAACTGTTTTTT. This translates into CASSQAGTGDEKLFF.

V and J are TRBV4-3 and TRBJ1-2; 9 nucleotides align to TRBD1. Trimming at V came to 4 bases and at J to 7 bases, leaving 7 bases not matched to a gene. Germline V gives CDR1 LGHNA, CDR2 YSLEER. The CDR3 is made up of 14 amino acids. CDR3 amino acids: CASSPPQGAGGYTF. The CDR3 DNA follows: TGCGCCAGCAGCCCCCCACAGGGGGCAGGTGGCTACACCTTC.

The gene calls are TRBV27 and TRBJ2-2, with a weak D call TRBD1 (7 bases). Germline V gene data show CDR1 as MNHEY and CDR2 as SMNVEV (reference sequence). The CDR3 consists of 16 residues. V gave up 5 bases and J gave up 0 bases, with 13 bases separating them. The CDR3 here is CASSGGTATNTGELFF. The CDR3 nucleotides are TGTGCCAGCAGTGGCGGGACAGCCACGAACACCGGGGAGCTGTTTTTT.

This chain joins TRBV2 and TRBJ1-1; perhaps TRBD1 as D (5 bases). With 4 bases removed from V and 1 base from J, the gap between germline ends came to 19 bases. Looked up from germline, CDR1 is SNHLY and CDR2 is FYNNEI. The CDR3 sequence is 17 residues long. The CDR3 region is CASSAPRGAGTNTEAFF. The CDR3 DNA is TGTGCCAGCAGTGCCCCCCGCGGGGCAGGGACGAACACTGAAGCTTTCTTT.